Sequencing of this T cell receptor (beta chain) was carried out in a study of graft-versus-host responses after intestinal transplantation. Data came from immunoSEQ multiplex PCR; TCRdb stores just in-frame clones and leaves some out. The data show some 45,000 clones, 91% seen once. This sequence originates from a human patient who received an intestinal transplant, so some T cells may come from the graft donor. The input for sequencing was PBMCs, taken 524 days after transplant.

The CDR3 region is CATSRDLGIGQYF. The DNA of the CDR3 is TGTGCCACCAGCAGAGATCTTGGAATAGGACAGTATTTT. The rearrangement joins TRBV15 to TRBJ2-3; the D is unclear. The CDR3 sequence is 13 residues long. Deletions cut 0 bases from V and 12 bases from J, with 13 bases between. Per the germline V gene, CDR1 is LNHNV and CDR2 is YYDKDF (reference sequence).